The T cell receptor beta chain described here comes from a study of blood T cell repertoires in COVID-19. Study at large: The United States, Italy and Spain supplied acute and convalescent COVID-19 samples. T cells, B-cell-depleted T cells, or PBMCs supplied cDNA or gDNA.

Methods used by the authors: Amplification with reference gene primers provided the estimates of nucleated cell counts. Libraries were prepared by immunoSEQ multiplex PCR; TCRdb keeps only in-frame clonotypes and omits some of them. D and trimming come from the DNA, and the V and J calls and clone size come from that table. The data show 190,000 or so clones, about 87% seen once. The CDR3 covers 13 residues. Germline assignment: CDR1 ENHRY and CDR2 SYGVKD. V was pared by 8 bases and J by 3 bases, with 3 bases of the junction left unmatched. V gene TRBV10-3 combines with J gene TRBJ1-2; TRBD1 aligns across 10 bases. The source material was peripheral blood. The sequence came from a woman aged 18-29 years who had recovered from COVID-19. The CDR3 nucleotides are TGTGCCATCGCCGGACAGGGGGACTATGGCTACACCTTC. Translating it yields CAIAGQGDYGYTF.